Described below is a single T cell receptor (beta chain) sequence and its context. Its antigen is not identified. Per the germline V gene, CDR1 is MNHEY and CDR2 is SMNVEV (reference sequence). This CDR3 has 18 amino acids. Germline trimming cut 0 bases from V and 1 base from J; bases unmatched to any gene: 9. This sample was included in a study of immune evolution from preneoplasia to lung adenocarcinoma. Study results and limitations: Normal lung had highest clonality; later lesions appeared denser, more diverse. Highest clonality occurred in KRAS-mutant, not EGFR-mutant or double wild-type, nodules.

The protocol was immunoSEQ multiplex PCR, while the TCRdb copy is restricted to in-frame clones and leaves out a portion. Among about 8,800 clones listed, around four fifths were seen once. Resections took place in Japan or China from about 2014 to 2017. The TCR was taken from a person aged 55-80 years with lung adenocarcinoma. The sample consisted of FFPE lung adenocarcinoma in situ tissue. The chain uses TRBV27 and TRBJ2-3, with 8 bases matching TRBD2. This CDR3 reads CASSLSPIGRGGTDTQYF. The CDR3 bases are TGTGCCAGCAGTTTATCCCCCATCGGGCGGGGGGGCACAGATACGCAGTATTTT.